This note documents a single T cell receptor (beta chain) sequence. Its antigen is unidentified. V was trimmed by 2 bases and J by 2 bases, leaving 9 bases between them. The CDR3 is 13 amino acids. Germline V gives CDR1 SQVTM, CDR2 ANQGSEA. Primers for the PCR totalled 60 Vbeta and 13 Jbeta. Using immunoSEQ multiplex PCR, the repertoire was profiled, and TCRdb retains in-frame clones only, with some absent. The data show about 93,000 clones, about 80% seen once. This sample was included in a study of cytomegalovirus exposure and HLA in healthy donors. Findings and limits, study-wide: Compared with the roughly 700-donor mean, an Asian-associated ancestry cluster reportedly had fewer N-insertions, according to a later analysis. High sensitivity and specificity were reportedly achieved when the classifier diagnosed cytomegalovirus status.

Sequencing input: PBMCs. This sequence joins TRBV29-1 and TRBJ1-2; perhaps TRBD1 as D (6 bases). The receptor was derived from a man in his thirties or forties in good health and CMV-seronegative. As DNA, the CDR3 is TGCAGCGTTGAAACAGGGATCAACTATGGCTACACCTTC. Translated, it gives CSVETGINYGYTF.